The 14 T cell receptor beta chains below all came from one sample that was sequenced in a study of T cell repertoires in cytomegalovirus infection. TCRdb independently ran MiXCR on the reads; one entry per CDR3 protein. This sample yields some 250,000 distinct CDR3 sequences, of which 9.1% are seen a single time; less than 15% belongs to the top ten. The sample was PBMCs. The receptors stem from a human donor in good health (CMV status not recorded). Some clones in this sample may be carry-over from other donors' samples.

This clonotype was seen more than once but under ten times. CDR3: CASRNDRGLNSPLHF. The CDR3 DNA reads as TGTGCCAGCAGAAACGACAGGGGCTTGAATTCACCCCTCCACTTT. This chain links TRBV6-2 or TRBV6-3 with TRBJ1-6, with TRBD1 matching over 8 bases. CDR1 and CDR2 from the germline V gene are MNHEY and SVGEGT. V trimming: 6 bases; J trimming: 7 bases; junction bases outside the gene matches: 8. This CDR3 is built from 15 residues.

In this sample, this clonotype turned up many times. The chain uses TRBV12-3 or TRBV12-4 and TRBJ1-2; D ambiguous. The CDR3 is 11 amino acids. V was trimmed by 5 bases and J by 6 bases, leaving 7 bases between them. In DNA form, the CDR3 reads TGTGCCAGCAGTCTATACAATGGCTACACCTTC. Translating gives CASSLYNGYTF.

Ten or more counts support this clonotype. One junction end disagrees with the germline gene, perhaps due to a read error. The chain combines TRBV5-3 with TRBJ2-2; D gene uncertain. TRBV5-3 is given ORF status, its function remaining uncertain. CDR3 length: 16 amino acids. The CDR3 nucleotides are TGTGCCAGCAGCTTGAGGACGGTCCTTAACACCGGGGAGCTGTTTTTT. This codes for CASSLRTVLNTGELFF.

This clonotype has at least ten counts. This rearrangement joins TRBV7-8 to TRBJ1-4; TRBD1 matches at 7 bases. V dropped 2 bases and J dropped 8; count of bases not matched to a gene: 8. The CDR3 runs to 15 residues. The germline V gene has CDR1 SGHVS and CDR2 FQNEAQ. The CDR3 is CASSLSDRVEEKLFF. For the CDR3, the DNA is TGTGCCAGCAGCTTATCCGACAGGGTGGAAGAAAAACTGTTTTTT.

This clonotype was observed many times. The rearrangement links TRBV7-2 to TRBJ2-7, with D maybe TRBD2 (5 bases). Germline V gene lookup returns CDR1 SGHTA and CDR2 FQGNSA. This CDR3 is 16 amino acids long. The germline V and J ends were trimmed by 0 bases and 0 bases, with 12 bases remaining between them. In nucleotides, the CDR3 is TGTGCCAGCAGCTTAGCGTGGTTAGGGAGCTCCTACGAGCAGTACTTC. Translated, it gives CASSLAWLGSSYEQYF.

This clonotype showed up many times. The chain recombines TRBV12-3 or TRBV12-4 with TRBJ1-4, with D possibly being TRBD1 (5 bases). Trimming took 4 bases from V and 5 from J, leaving 8 bases between them. The CDR3 is 13 residues long. The chain's CDR3 is CASSSRGNEKLFF. CDR3 coding DNA: TGTGCCAGCAGTTCACGGGGGAATGAAAAACTGTTTTTT.

This clonotype was seen many times. The J gene is TRBJ2-4, the V gene TRBV11-3, with 9 nucleotides matching TRBD1. CDR3 length equals 13 residues. Germline trimming cut 5 bases from V and 6 bases from J; bases unmatched to any gene: 2. CDR1 and CDR2 from the germline V gene are SGHNT and YENEEA. Here the CDR3 reads CASSVGQGNIQYF. CDR3 DNA sequence: TGTGCCAGCAGCGTGGGACAGGGAAACATTCAGTACTTC.

This clonotype was seen many times. The genes are TRBV7-2 and TRBJ1-6, with a tentative D call TRBD1 (6 bases). V lost 5 bases to trimming and J lost 10 bases, with 12 bases between them. The CDR3 is 13 amino acids. Germline V lookup: CDR1 SGHTA, CDR2 FQGNSA. CDR3 sequence (DNA): TGTGCCAGCAGCATCACAGGGAACTCACCCCTCCACTTT. Encoded protein: CASSITGNSPLHF.

A word on this clonotype: At one end the junction does not follow the germline gene, possibly because of a read error. DNA of the CDR3: TGCGCCAGCAACCAAGACTGGGCCAGCGGGGGAAAGACCCAGTACTTC. It codes for CASNQDWASGGKTQYF. The chain carries TRBV4-1 and TRBJ2-5; 8 positions agree with TRBD2. The length of the CDR3 is 16 residues. The germline gives CDR1 MGHRA, CDR2 YSYEKL.

The gene calls are TRBV27 and TRBJ1-1; 7 bases are shared with TRBD1. The J segment lost 1 base and the V segment lost 6 bases, leaving 5 bases of the junction unmatched. Germline V gene sequence: CDR1 MNHEY, CDR2 SMNVEV (reference sequence). The CDR3 length is 14 residues. In nucleotides, the CDR3 is TGTGCCAGCAGACACAGGGGAGGGAACACTGAAGCTTTCTTT. It encodes CASRHRGGNTEAFF.

This clonotype has at least ten counts. The genes are TRBV29-1 and TRBJ1-1, with TRBD1 matching over 8 bases. The CDR3 is 16 amino acids. The V and J ends lost 7 bases and 2 bases, in that order; junction bases with no gene match: 15. Germline V gene data show CDR1 as SQVTM and CDR2 as ANQGSEA. In nucleotides, the CDR3 is TGCAGCGCCTTGAACCCCGGACAGGGACGAAACACTGAAGCTTTCTTT. It yields the protein CSALNPGQGRNTEAFF.

Many counts were recorded for this clonotype. This chain joins TRBV7-2 and TRBJ1-2; D is unresolved. Germline CDR1 and CDR2: SGHTA and FQGNSA. There are 12 residues in the CDR3. The V gene lost 2 bases and the J gene lost 5 bases, with 6 bases spanning the gap. The CDR3 spells CASSLTEYGYTF. DNA of the CDR3: TGTGCCAGCAGCTTAACAGAATATGGCTACACCTTC. The full variable domain, its missing parts supplied by reference TRBV7-2 and TRBJ1-2, is GAGVSQSPSNKVTEKGKDVELRCDPISGHTALYWYRQSLGQGLEFLIYFQGNSAPDKSGLPSDRFSAERTGGSVSTLTIQRTQQEDSAVYLCASSLTEYGYTFGSGTRLTVV.

The chain recombines TRBV20-1 with TRBJ2-6; 7 nucleotides match TRBD1. Germline CDR1 is DFQATT and CDR2 is SNEGSKA (reference sequence). The junction had 9 bases not matched to a gene; V was cut back by 1 base and J by 9 bases. The CDR3 extends over 15 amino acids. The CDR3 DNA follows: TGCAGTGCTAGAGCTCCCGGGACAGTCGTCAACGTCCTGACTTTC. This sequence encodes CSARAPGTVVNVLTF.

The chain's CDR3 is CASSVGGTGYEQYF. Here the CDR3 DNA reads TGTGCCAGCAGCGTAGGTGGGACGGGCTACGAGCAGTACTTC. The V and J genes are TRBV9 and TRBJ2-7; either TRBD1 or TRBD2 may supply D (5 bases each). The CDR3 consists of 14 residues. V was pared by 0 bases and J by 3 bases, with 10 bases between. Germline assignment: CDR1 SGDLS and CDR2 YYNGEE.